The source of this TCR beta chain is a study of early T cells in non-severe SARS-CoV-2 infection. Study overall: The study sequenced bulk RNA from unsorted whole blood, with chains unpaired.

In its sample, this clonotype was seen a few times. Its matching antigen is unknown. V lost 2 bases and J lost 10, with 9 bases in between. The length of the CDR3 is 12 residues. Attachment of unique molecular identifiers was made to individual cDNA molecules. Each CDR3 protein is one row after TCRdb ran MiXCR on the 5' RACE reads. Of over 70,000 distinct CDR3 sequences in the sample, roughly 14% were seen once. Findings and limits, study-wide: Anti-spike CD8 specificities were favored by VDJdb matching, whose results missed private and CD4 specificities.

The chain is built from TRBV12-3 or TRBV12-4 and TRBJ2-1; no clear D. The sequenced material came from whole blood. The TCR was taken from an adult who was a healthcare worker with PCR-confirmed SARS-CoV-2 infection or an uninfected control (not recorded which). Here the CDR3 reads CASSLTAGEQFF. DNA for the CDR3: TGTGCCAGCAGTTTAACAGCCGGAGAGCAGTTCTTC.